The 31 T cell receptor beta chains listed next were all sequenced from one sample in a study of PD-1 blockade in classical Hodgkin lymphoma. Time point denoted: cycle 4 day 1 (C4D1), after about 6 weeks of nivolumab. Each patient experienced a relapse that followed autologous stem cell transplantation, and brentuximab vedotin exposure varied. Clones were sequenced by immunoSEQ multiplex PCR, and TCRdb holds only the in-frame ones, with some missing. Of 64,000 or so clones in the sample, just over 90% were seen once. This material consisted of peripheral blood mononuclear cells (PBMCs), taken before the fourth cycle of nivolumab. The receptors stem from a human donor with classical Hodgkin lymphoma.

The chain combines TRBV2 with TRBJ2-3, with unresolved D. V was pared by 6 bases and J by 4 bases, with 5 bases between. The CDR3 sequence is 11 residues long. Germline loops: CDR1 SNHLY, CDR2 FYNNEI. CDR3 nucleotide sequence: TGTGCCAGCAGCAACCCAGATACGCAGTATTTT. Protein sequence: CASSNPDTQYF.

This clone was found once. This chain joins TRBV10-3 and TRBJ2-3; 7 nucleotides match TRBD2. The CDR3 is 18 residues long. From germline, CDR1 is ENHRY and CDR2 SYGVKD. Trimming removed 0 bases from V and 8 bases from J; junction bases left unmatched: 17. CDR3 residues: CAISESREAGSFFGTQYF. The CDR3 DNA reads TGTGCCATCAGTGAGTCAAGGGAAGCGGGGTCCTTCTTTGGTACGCAGTATTTT.

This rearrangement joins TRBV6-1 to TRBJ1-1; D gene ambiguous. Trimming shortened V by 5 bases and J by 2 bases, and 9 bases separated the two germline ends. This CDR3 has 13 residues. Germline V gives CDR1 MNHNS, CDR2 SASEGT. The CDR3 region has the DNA TGTGCCAGCAGTCTAGAGACTAACACTGAAGCTTTCTTT. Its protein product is CASSLETNTEAFF.

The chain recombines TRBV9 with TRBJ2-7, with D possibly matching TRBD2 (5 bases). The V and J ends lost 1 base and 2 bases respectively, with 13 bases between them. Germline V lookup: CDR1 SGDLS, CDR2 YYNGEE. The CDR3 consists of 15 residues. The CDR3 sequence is CASSVNSDSTYEQYF. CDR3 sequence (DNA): TGTGCCAGCAGCGTAAACTCGGACTCGACCTACGAGCAGTACTTC.

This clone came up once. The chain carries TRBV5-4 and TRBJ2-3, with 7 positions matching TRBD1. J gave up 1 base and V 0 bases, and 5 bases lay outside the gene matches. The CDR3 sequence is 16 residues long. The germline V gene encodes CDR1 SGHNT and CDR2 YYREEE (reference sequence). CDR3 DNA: TGTGCCAGCAGCTTGGCTCACAGGGGTGGCACAGATACGCAGTATTTT. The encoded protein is CASSLAHRGGTDTQYF.

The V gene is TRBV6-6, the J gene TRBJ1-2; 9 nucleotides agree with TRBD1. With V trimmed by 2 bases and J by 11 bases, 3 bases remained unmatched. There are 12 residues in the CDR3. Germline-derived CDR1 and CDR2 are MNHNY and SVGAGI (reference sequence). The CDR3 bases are TGTGCCAGCAGTTACGGACAGGGGTTGTACACCTTC. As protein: CASSYGQGLYTF.

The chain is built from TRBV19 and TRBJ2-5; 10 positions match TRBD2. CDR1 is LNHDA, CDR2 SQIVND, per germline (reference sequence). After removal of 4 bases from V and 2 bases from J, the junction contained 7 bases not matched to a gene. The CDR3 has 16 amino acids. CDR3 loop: CASSRTSGILQETQYF. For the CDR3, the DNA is TGTGCCAGTAGTAGGACTAGCGGAATTCTTCAAGAGACCCAGTACTTC.

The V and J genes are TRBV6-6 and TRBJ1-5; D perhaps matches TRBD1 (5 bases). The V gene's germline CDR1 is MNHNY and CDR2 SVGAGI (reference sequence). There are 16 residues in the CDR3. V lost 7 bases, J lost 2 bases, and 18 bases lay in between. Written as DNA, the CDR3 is TGTGCCAGCACTCCCCCTCGGGGGGACGGCAATCAGCCCCAGCATTTT. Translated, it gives CASTPPRGDGNQPQHF.

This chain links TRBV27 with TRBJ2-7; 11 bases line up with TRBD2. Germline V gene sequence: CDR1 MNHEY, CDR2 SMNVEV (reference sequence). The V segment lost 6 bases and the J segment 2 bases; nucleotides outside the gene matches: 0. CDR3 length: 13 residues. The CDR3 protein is CASRTSGTYEQYF. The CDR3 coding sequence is TGTGCCAGCAGGACTAGCGGGACCTACGAGCAGTACTTC.

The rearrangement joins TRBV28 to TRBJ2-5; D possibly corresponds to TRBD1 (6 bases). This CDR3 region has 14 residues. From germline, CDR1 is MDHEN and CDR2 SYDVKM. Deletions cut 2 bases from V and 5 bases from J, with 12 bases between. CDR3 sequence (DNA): TGTGCCAGCAGTTTAATCACAGGGCACGAGACCCAGTACTTC. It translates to CASSLITGHETQYF.

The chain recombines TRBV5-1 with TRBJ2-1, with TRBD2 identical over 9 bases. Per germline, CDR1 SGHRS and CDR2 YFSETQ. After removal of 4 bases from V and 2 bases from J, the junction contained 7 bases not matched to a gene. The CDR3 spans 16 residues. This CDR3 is CASSPPSGMTYNEQFF. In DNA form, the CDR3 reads TGCGCCAGCAGCCCCCCTAGCGGGATGACCTACAATGAGCAGTTCTTC.

The chain's CDR3 is CASQDRGMTEAFF. The CDR3 coding sequence is TGTGCCAGTCAAGACAGGGGGATGACTGAAGCTTTCTTT. The chain has TRBV19 and TRBJ1-1; 9 nucleotides agree with TRBD1. The CDR3 length is 13 residues. Germline V gene lookup returns CDR1 LNHDA and CDR2 SQIVND (reference sequence). V was clipped by 8 bases and J by 5 bases; unmatched bases: 6. The whole variable domain, remainder taken from reference TRBV19 and TRBJ1-1, is DGGITQSPKYLFRKEGQNVTLSCEQNLNHDAMYWYRQDPGQGLRLIYYSQIVNDFQKGDIAEGYSVSREKKESFPLTVTSAQKNPTAFYLCASQDRGMTEAFFGQGTRLTVV.

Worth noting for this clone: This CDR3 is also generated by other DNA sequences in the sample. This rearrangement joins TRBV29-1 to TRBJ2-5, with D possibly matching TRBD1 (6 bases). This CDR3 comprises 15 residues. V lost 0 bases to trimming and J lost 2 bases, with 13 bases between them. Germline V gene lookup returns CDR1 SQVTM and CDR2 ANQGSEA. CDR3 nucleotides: TGCAGCGTTGAAGACCCTGGACAGACTCAAGAGACCCAGTACTTC. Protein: CSVEDPGQTQETQYF.

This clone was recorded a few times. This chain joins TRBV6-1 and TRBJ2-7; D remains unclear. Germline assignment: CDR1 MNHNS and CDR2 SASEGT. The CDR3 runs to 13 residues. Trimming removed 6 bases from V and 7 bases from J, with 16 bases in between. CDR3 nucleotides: TGTGCCAGCAGACGCGACTCTTTGCGGGAGCAGTACTTC. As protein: CASRRDSLREQYF.

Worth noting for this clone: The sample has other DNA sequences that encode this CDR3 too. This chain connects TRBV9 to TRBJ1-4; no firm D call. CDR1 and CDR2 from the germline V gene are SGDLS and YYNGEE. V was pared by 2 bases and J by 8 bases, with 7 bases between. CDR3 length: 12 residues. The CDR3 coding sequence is TGTGCCAGCAGCGTGGATGGAGAAAAACTGTTTTTT. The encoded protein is CASSVDGEKLFF. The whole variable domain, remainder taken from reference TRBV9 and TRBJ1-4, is DSGVTQTPKHLITATGQRVTLRCSPRSGDLSVYWYQQSLDQGLQFLIQYYNGEERAKGNILERFSAQQFPDLHSELNLSSLELGDSALYFCASSVDGEKLFFGSGTQLSVL.

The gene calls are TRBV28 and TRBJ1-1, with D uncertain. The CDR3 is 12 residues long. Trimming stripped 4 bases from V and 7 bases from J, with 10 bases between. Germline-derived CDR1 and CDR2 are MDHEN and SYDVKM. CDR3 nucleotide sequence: TGTGCCAGCAGTTCAGGACGGGTTGAAGCTTTCTTT. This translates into CASSSGRVEAFF.

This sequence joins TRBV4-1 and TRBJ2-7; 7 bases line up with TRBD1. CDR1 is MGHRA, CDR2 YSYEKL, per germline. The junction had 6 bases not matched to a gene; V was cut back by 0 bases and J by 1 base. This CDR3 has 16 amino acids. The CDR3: CASSQDPGGASYEQYF. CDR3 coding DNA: TGCGCCAGCAGCCAAGATCCAGGGGGAGCTTCCTACGAGCAGTACTTC.

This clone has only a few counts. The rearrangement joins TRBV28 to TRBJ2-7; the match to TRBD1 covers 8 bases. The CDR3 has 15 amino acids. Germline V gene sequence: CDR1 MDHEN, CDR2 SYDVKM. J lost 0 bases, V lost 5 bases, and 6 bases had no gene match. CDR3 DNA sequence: TGTGCCAGCAGTACAACAGGGGGAAGCTCCTACGAGCAGTACTTC. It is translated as CASSTTGGSSYEQYF.

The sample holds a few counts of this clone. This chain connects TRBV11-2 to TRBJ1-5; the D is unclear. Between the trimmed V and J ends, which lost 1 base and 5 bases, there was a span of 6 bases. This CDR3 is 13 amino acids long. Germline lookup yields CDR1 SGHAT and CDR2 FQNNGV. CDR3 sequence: CASSLGGDQPQHF. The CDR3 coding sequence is TGTGCCAGCAGCTTAGGTGGGGATCAGCCCCAGCATTTT. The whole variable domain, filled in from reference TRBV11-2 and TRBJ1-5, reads EAGVAQSPRYKIIEKRQSVAFWCNPISGHATLYWYQQILGQGPKLLIQFQNNGVVDDSQLPKDRFSAERLKGVDSTLKIQPAKLEDSAVYLCASSLGGDQPQHFGDGTRLSIL.

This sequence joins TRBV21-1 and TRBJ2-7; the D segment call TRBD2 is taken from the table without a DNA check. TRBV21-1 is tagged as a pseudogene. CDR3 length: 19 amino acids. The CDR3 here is CASSKAGTSGRAGTYEQYF. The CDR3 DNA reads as TGTGCCAGCAGCAAAGCAGGGACTAGCGGGAGGGCCGGGACCTACGAGCAGTACTTC.

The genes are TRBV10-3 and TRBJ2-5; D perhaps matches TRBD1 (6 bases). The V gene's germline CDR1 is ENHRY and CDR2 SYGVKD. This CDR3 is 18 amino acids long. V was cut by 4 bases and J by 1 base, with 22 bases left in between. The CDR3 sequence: CAISASLQGIIGQETQYF. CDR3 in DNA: TGTGCCATCAGTGCGAGCCTCCAGGGGATTATTGGCCAAGAGACCCAGTACTTC.

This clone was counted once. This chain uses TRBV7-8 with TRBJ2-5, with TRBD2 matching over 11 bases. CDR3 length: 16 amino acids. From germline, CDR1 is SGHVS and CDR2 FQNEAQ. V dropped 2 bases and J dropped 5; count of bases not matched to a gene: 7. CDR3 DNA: TGTGCCAGCAGCTTAAGGCTAGCGGGAGGTCGGGAGACCCAGTACTTC. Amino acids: CASSLRLAGGRETQYF. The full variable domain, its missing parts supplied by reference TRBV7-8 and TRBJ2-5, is GAGVSQSPRYKVAKRGQDVALRCDPISGHVSLFWYQQALGQGPEFLTYFQNEAQLDKSGLPSDRFFAERPEGSVSTLKIQRTQQEDSAVYLCASSLRLAGGRETQYFGPGTRLLVL.

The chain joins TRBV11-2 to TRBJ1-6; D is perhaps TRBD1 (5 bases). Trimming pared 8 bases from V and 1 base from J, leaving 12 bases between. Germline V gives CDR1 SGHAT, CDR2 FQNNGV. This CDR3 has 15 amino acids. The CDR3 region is CASGTPRSYNSPLHF. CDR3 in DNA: TGTGCCAGCGGGACGCCCAGGTCCTATAATTCACCCCTCCACTTT. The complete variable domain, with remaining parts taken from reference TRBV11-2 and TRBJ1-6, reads EAGVAQSPRYKIIEKRQSVAFWCNPISGHATLYWYQQILGQGPKLLIQFQNNGVVDDSQLPKDRFSAERLKGVDSTLKIQPAKLEDSAVYLCASGTPRSYNSPLHFGNGTRLTVT.

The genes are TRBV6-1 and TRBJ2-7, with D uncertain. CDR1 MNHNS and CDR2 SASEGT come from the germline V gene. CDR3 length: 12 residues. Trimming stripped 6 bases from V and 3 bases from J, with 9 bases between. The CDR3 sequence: CASSAGLYEQYF. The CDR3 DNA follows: TGTGCCAGCAGCGCTGGCCTCTACGAGCAGTACTTC.

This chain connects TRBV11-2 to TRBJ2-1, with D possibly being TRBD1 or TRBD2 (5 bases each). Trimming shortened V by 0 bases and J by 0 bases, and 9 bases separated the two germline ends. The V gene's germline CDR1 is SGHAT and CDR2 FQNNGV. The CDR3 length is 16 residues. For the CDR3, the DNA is TGTGCCAGCAGCTTAGAGGGACCACCCTCCTACAATGAGCAGTTCTTC. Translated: CASSLEGPPSYNEQFF.

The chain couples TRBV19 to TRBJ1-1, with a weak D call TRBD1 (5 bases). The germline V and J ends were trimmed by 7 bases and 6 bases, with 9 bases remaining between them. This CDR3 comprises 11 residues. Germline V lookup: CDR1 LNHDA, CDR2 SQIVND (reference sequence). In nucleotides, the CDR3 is TGTGCCAGTATGGGGGGTCCTGAAGCTTTCTTT. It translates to CASMGGPEAFF.

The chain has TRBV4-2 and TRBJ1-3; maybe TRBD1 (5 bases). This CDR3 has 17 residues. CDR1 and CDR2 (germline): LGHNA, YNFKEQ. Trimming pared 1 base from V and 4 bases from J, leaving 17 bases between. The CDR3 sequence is CASSQVSKGLVGNTIYF. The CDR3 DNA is TGTGCCAGCAGCCAAGTGTCTAAGGGGTTGGTGGGAAACACCATATATTTT.

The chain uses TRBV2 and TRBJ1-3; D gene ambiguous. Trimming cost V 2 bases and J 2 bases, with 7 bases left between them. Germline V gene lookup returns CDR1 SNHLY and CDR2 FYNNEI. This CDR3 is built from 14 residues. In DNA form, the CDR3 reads TGTGCCAGCAGTGAACGGTGGGCTGGAAACACCATATATTTT. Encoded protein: CASSERWAGNTIYF.

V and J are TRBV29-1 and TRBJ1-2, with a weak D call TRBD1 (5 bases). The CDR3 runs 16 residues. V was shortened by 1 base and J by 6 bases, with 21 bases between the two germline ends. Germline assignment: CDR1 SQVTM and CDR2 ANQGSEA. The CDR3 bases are TGCAGCGTTGAAGGTCTGAAATCTGGGGGGTTCAATGGCTACACCTTC. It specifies CSVEGLKSGGFNGYTF.

CDR3 protein: CASSNRTFSPYEQYF. The CDR3, as DNA: TGTGCCAGCAGCAACCGTACCTTCAGTCCCTACGAGCAGTACTTC. J is TRBJ2-7 and V is TRBV27; D gene unclear. Per the germline V gene, CDR1 is MNHEY and CDR2 is SMNVEV (reference sequence). V was clipped by 6 bases and J by 2 bases, with 17 bases between them. The CDR3 loop spans 15 amino acids.

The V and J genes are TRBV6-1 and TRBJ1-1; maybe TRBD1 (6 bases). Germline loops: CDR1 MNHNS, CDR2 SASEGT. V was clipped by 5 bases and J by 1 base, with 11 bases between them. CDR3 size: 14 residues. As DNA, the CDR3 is TGTGCCAGCAGTACACAGGGTGGGAACACTGAAGCTTTCTTT. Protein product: CASSTQGGNTEAFF.